This TCR beta chain was profiled in a study of vaccination and CD4 T cells after COVID-19. Study-wide findings and caveats: Within the convalescent patients, spike mono-reactivity was found in 304 of 307 vaccine-specific clones.

Trimming shortened V by 4 bases and J by 4 bases, and 14 bases separated the two germline ends. The CDR3 covers 15 residues. Germline-derived CDR1 and CDR2 are KGHDR and SFDVKD. Sequencing of the DNA from cultured CD4+ T cells was carried out with the Oncomine TCR Beta short-read assay. TCRdb re-derived calls from the PCR reads in MiXCR, one entry per CDR3 protein. The sample consists of 21,000 or so distinct CDR3 sequences, around 43% of them appearing once. A few counts support this clonotype. The antigen remains unidentified. Treatment specified: approximately nine-day PBMC culture with coronavirus spike peptide pools or control peptides (ViraFEST assay).

The specimen sequenced was CD4+ T cells from blood, cultured in vitro. This receptor was identified in a human donor who had recovered from COVID-19. J is TRBJ2-3 and V is TRBV24-1; D is tentatively TRBD1 or TRBD2 (5 bases each). The CDR3 DNA sequence: TGTGCCACCAGTGACTTATCCGGGACGGCAGATACGCAGTATTTT. Its translation is CATSDLSGTADTQYF.